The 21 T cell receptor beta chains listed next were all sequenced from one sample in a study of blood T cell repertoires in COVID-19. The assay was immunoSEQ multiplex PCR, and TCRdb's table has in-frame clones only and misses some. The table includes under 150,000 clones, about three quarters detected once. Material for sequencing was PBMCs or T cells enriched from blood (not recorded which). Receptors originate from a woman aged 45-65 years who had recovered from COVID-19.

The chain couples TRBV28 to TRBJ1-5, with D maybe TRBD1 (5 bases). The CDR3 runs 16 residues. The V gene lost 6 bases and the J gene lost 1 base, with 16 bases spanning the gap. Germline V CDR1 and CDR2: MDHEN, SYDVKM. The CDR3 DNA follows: TGTGCCAGCAGGGTAAGGGGCTTAGGGAGCAATCAGCCCCAGCATTTT. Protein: CASRVRGLGSNQPQHF.

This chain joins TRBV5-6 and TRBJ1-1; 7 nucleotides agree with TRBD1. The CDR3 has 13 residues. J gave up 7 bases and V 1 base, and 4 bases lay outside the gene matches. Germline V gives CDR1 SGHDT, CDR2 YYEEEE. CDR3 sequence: CASSLIRGDEAFF. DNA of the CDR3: TGTGCCAGCAGCTTGATCAGGGGGGATGAAGCTTTCTTT.

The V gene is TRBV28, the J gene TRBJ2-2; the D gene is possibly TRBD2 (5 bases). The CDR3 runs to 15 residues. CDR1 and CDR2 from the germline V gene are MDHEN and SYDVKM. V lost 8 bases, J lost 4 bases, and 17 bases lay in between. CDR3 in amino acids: CASQIGKRGTGELFF. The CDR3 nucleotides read TGTGCCAGCCAAATCGGCAAACGGGGCACCGGGGAGCTGTTTTTT.

The CDR3 loop is CASSADRGPVEQYF. CDR3 in DNA: TGTGCCAGCTCAGCAGACAGGGGGCCCGTGGAGCAGTACTTC. This sequence joins TRBV18 and TRBJ2-7; 10 bases map to TRBD1. This CDR3 is 14 amino acids long. V shed 5 bases and J 7 bases; nucleotides not matched to a gene: 8. CDR1 and CDR2 from the germline V gene are KGHSH and LQKENI. Full variable domain (missing parts from reference TRBV18 and TRBJ2-7): NAGVMQNPRHLVRRRGQEARLRCSPMKGHSHVYWYRQLPEEGLKFMVYLQKENIIDESGMPKERFSAEFPKEGPSILRIQQVVRGDSAAYFCASSADRGPVEQYFGPGTRLTVT.

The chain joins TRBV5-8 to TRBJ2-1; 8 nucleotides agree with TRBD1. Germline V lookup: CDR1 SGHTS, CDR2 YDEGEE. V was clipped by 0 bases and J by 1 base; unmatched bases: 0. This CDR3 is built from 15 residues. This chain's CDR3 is CASSLGDRSYNEQFF. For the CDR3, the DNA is TGTGCCAGCAGCTTGGGGGACAGGTCCTACAATGAGCAGTTCTTC.

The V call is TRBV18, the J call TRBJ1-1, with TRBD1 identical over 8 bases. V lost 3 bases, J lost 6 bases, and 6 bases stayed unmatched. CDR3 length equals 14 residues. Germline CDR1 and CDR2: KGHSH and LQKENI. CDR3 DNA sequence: TGTGCCAGCTCACCTAGAGACAGGGGTCCTGAAGCTTTCTTT. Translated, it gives CASSPRDRGPEAFF.

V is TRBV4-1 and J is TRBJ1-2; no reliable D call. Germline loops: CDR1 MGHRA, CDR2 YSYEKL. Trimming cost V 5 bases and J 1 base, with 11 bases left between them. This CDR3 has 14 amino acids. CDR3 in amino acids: CASSNLQFNYGYTF. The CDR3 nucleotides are TGCGCCAGCAGCAACCTACAGTTTAACTATGGCTACACCTTC.

The CDR3 protein is CASSLEVWGTTYEQYF. The CDR3, as DNA: TGTGCCAGCAGTTTGGAGGTCTGGGGTACAACCTACGAGCAGTACTTC. The gene calls are TRBV28 and TRBJ2-7, with D possibly being TRBD2 (5 bases). The CDR3 runs 16 residues. V dropped 3 bases and J dropped 2 bases, with 17 bases sitting between them. Germline V gene sequence: CDR1 MDHEN, CDR2 SYDVKM.

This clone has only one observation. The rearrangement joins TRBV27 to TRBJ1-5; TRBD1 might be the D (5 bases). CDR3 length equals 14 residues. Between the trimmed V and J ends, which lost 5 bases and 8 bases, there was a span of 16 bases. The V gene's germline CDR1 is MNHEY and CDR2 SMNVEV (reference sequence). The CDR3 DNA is TGTGCCAGCAGTGCTTGGAGAGGCAGGGAGCCCCAGCATTTT. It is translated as CASSAWRGREPQHF.

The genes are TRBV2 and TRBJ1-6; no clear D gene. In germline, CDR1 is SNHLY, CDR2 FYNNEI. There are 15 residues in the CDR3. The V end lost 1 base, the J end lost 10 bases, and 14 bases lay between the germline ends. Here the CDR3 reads CASSEESGGRSPLHF. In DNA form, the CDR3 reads TGTGCCAGCAGTGAAGAGAGTGGAGGGAGATCACCCCTCCACTTT.

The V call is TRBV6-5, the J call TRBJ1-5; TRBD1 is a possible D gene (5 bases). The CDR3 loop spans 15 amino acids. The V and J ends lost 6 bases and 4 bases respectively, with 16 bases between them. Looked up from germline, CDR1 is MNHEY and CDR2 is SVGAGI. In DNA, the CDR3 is TGTGCCAGCAGCTTCAGTCAGGGCCCAAATCAGCCCCAGCATTTT. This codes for CASSFSQGPNQPQHF.

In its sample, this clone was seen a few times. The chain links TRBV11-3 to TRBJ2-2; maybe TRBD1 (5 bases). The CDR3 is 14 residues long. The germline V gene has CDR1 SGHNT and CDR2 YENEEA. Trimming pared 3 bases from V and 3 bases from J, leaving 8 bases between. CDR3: CASSFRVYTGELFF. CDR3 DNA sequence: TGTGCCAGCAGCTTCAGGGTTTACACCGGGGAGCTGTTTTTT.

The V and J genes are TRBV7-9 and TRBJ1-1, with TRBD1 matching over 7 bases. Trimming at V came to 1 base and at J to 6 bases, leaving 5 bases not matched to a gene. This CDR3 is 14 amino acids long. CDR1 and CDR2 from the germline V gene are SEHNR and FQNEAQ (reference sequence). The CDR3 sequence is CASSLGFQGAEAFF. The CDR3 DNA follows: TGTGCCAGCAGCTTAGGTTTCCAGGGGGCTGAAGCTTTCTTT.

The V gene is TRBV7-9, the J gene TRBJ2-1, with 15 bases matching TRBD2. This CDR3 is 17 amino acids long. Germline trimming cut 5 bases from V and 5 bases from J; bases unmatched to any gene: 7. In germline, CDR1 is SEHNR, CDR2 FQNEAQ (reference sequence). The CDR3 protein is CASSSVGLAGGNNEQFF. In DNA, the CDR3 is TGTGCCAGCAGCAGCGTAGGACTAGCGGGGGGGAACAATGAGCAGTTCTTC.

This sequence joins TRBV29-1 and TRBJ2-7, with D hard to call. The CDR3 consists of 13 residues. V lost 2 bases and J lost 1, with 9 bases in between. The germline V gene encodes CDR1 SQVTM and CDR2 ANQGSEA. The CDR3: CSVEPLESYEQYF. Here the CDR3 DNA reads TGCAGCGTTGAACCTCTAGAGTCCTACGAGCAGTACTTC.

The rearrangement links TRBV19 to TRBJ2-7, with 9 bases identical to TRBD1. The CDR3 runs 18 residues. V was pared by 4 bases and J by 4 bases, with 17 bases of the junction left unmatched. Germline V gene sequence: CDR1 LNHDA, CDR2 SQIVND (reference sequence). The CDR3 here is CASSTLPGQGILSYEQYF. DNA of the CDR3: TGTGCCAGTAGTACTCTGCCGGGACAGGGTATCCTCTCGTACGAGCAGTACTTC.

The CDR3 DNA is TGTGCTAGTGGTATCCCGGACAGGGGAGACAATCAGCCCCAGCATTTT. It yields the protein CASGIPDRGDNQPQHF. This rearrangement joins TRBV12-5 to TRBJ1-5; 9 bases match TRBD1. The CDR3 length is 16 residues. With V trimmed by 5 bases and J by 3 bases, 8 bases remained unmatched. Germline CDR1 and CDR2: LGHNT and FRNRAP.

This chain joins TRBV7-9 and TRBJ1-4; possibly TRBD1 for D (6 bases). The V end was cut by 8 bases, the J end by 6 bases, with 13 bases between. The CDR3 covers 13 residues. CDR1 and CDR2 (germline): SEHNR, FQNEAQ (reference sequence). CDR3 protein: CASVPGADEKLFF. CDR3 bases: TGTGCCAGCGTCCCAGGGGCTGATGAAAAACTGTTTTTT.

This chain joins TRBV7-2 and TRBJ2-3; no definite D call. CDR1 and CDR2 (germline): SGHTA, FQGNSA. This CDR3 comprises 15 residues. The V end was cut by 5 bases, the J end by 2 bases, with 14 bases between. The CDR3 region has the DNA TGTGCCAGCAGCGTTACCGGTTCTTCCACAGATACGCAGTATTTT. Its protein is CASSVTGSSTDTQYF.

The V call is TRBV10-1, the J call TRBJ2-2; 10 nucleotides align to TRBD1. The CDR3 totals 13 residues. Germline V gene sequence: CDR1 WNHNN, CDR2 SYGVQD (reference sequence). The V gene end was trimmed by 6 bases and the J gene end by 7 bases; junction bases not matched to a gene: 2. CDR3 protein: CASSGTGVGELFF. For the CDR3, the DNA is TGCGCCAGCAGCGGGACAGGGGTCGGGGAGCTGTTTTTT.

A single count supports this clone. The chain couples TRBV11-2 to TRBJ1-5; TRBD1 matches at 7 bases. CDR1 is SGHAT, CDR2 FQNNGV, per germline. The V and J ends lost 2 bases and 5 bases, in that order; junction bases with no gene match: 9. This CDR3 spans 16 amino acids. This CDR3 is CASSLIRRQGHQPQHF. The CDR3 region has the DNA TGTGCCAGCAGCTTAATCCGCCGACAGGGACATCAGCCCCAGCATTTT.